The following is a TCR beta chain sequence with its context. Its cognate antigen has yet to be identified. No qualities accompany the bases; no much larger clone lies one base away. The data are from a study of blood T cell repertoires in COVID-19 (dated by TCRdb to about 2020). Describing the broader study: Samples from collaborators originated in the United States, Italy and Spain and spanned both the acute and convalescent phases of COVID-19. The material from the prospective study consisted of cDNA or gDNA derived from T cells, B-cell-depleted T cells, or PBMCs. Subjects who had been exposed to COVID-19, were actively infected with it, or had recovered from it provided the deeply sampled blood TCRbeta repertoires that made up the dataset. The repertoires were released in a freely available public database intended as a resource for research on the immune response to SARS-CoV-2. The samples were drawn from the first 160 participants of the ongoing ImmuneRACE study and from over 950 subjects provided by 6 global collaborators. A de-identified subject ID, COVID-19 status, age in years and sex were almost always included in the sample metadata. Where HLA class I and class II types were available, the types were taken from metadata supplied by the sample provider, not from assay-based typing. What the work shows at the level of the full study, not this receptor alone: How much clinical and demographic metadata was included differed by source and by participant, and the metadata was provided uncurated.

TCRbeta CDR3 regions were amplified from genomic DNA by means of the immunoSEQ Assay, a bias-controlled multiplex PCR. As for the original processing: The number of nucleated cells in each sample was estimated from the amplification of reference gene primers within the assay. Sequence reads were collapsed and filtered to measure the absolute abundance of every unique TCRbeta CDR3 rearrangement. For each sample, productive Simpson clonality was calculated as the square root of Simpson's diversity index over productive rearrangements. This immuneACCESS table, as held by TCRdb, lists in-frame sequences with V and J called but not all clones. Of the missing ones, under half trace to an unresolved V gene in checked studies; the others have no known cause. From that table come the V and J calls and clone size; the DNA was used to work out D and trimming. This sample is represented by approximately 150,000 clones; over 80% of them were singletons. In total, the top ten clones hold around 5.1% of the sample.

Spanning cysteine to phenylalanine, the CDR3 consists of 17 amino acids. The retained sequence is limited to the CDR3, 51 bases, with the frame set at the first base. V trim: 4 bases; J trim: 3 bases; unmatched bases: 13. CDR1 is given as SGHAT and CDR2 as FQNNGV, both from the germline V gene. Participants in the prospective study were aged 18 to 89 years, lived in 20 to 25 United States geographic areas, and enrolled through a virtual design. In the prospective study, participants were assigned to cohorts based on the clinical history participants reported in a screening survey and a study questionnaire. Exposed participants had been in contact with someone with a PCR-confirmed or clinician-diagnosed COVID-19 case within 2 weeks of study entry. In the prospective study, whole blood, serum and a nasopharyngeal or oropharyngeal swab were collected from each participant by mobile phlebotomists. Participants in the prospective study had the option to provide additional blood draws and questionnaires over an approximately 2-month period. Prospective study blood samples were shipped either frozen or at room temperature before DNA extraction.

The sample comprised PBMCs or T cells enriched from blood (not recorded which). The sequence joins TRBV11-2 to TRBJ2-7; 9 nucleotides in the junction match TRBD1. This TCR was sampled from a man between 65 and 85 years old who had been exposed to COVID-19. The nucleotide sequence is TGTGCCAGCAGCTCCGGGACAGGGTCGGGGTCTTTCTACGAGCAGTACTTC. Translated, this gives CASSSGTGSGSFYEQYF. Beyond the CDR3, the reference TRBV11-2 and TRBJ2-7 genes provide the residues; the full variable domain reads: EAGVAQSPRYKIIEKRQSVAFWCNPISGHATLYWYQQILGQGPKLLIQFQNNGVVDDSQLPKDRFSAERLKGVDSTLKIQPAKLEDSAVYLCASSSGTGSGSFYEQYFGPGTRLTVT.